The present T cell receptor (beta chain) was sequenced within a study of shared clonotypes between healthy human individuals. TCRdb keeps only in-frame clones here, not all; method: immunoSEQ multiplex PCR. The sample holds about 530,000 clones; less than 96% are singletons and the top ten take about 0.057%. Input material: naive CD4+ T cells sorted from blood. The subset was: CD45RA+ positively selected. The receptor comes from a woman in her 30s in good health.

This chain's CDR3 is CASSPALGNTEAFF. The CDR3 region has the DNA TGTGCCAGCTCACCGGCTTTAGGGAACACTGAAGCTTTCTTT. The chain combines TRBV18 with TRBJ1-1; no reliable D call. The CDR3 has 14 residues. Germline V gives CDR1 KGHSH, CDR2 LQKENI. The ends were cut back, 3 bases at V and 1 base at J, with 9 bases in the middle.